This section outlines one T cell receptor (beta chain) sequence together with its context. No antigen is known for it. This entry is derived from a study of shared clonotypes between healthy human individuals. Those who donated, Caucasian adults without exception, all lived in Nashville, Tennessee. CD4+ cells yielded CD45RA+ naive and CD45RA-negative memory subsets. CDR3 length equals 14 residues. V was pared by 5 bases and J by 4 bases, with 5 bases of the junction left unmatched. Germline lookup yields CDR1 SGHTA and CDR2 FQGNSA. Clones were read by immunoSEQ multiplex PCR, and TCRdb kept only the in-frame ones, dropping some. This table holds under 1,100,000 clones, under 80% found once. Study-level results: Some clonotypes were shared by all four sorted-subset donors, while others were not shared. The non-shared ones had lower generation probabilities than the shared ones.

The sequence came from a man aged 18 to 30 in good health. The material sequenced was memory CD4+ T cells sorted from blood. Regarding subset: CD45RA-negative fraction. The chain links TRBV7-2 to TRBJ1-2; TRBD1 aligns across 9 bases. The CDR3 reads CASSRPGQGYGYTF. CDR3 DNA: TGTGCCAGCAGCCGTCCGGGACAGGGCTATGGCTACACCTTC.